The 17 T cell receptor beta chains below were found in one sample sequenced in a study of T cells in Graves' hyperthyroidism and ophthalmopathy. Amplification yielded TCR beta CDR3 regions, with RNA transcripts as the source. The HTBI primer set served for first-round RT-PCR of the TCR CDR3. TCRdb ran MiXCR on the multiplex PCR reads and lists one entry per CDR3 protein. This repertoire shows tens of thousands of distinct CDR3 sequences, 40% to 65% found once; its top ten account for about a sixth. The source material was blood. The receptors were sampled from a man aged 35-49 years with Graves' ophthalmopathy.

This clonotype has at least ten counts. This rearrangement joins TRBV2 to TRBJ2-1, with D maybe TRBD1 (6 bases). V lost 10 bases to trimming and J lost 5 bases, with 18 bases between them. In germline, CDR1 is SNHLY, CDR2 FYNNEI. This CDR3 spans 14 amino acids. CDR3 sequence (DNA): TGTGCCACCTCGATCGAGACAGGTAACAATGAGCAGTTCTTC. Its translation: CATSIETGNNEQFF.

Here the CDR3 DNA reads TGTGCCAGCAGCCAGACGGTGCAGTCGGAGACCCAGTACTTC. As protein: CASSQTVQSETQYF. The chain employs TRBV7-2 and TRBJ2-5; D call uncertain. The CDR3 totals 14 residues. Trimming shortened V by 5 bases and J by 5 bases, and 15 bases separated the two germline ends. Per germline, CDR1 SGHTA and CDR2 FQGNSA.

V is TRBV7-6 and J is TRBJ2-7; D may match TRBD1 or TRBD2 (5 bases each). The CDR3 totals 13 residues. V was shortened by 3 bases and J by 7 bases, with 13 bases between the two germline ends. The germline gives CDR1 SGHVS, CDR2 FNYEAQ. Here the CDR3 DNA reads TGTGCCAGCAGCTTCCGGGACCTGAGGGAGCAGTACTTC. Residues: CASSFRDLREQYF.

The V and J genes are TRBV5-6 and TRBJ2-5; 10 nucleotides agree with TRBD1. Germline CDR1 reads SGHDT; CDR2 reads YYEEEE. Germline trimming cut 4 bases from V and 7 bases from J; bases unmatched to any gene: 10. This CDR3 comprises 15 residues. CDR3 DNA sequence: TGTGCCAGCAGCGAGACAGGGGGCGATCCGTGGACCCAGTACTTC. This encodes CASSETGGDPWTQYF.

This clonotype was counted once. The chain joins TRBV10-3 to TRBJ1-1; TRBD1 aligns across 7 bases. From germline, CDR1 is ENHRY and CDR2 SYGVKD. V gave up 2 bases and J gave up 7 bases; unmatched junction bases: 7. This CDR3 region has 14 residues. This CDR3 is CAISEPGQTHEAFF. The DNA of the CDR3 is TGTGCCATCAGTGAGCCGGGACAGACCCATGAAGCTTTCTTT.

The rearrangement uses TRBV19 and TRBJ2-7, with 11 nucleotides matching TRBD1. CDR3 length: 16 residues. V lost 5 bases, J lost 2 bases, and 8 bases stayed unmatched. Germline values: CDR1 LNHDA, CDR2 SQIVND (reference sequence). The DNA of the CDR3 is TGTGCCAGTAGTTCGTCCGGGACAGGGGGAACCTACGAGCAGTACTTC. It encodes CASSSSGTGGTYEQYF.

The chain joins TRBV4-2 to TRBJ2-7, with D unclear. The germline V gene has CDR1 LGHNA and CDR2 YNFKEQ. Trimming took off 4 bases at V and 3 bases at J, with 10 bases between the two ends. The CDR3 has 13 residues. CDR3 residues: CASSLAGYYEQYF. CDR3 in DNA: TGTGCCAGCAGCCTTGCTGGGTACTACGAGCAGTACTTC.

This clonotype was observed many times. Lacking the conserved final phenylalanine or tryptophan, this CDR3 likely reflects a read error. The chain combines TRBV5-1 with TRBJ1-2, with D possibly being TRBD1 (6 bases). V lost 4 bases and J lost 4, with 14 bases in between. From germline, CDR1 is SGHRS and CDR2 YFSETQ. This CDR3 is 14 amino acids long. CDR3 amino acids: CASSHLGHLYGYTV. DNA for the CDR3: TGCGCCAGCAGCCACCTGGGACACCTCTATGGCTACACCGTC.

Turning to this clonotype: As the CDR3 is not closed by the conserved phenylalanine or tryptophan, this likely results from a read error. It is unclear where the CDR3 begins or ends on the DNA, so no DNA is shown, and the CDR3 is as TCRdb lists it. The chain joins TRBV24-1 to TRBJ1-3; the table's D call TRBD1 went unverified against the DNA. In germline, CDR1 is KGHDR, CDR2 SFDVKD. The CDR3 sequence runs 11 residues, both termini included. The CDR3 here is CATSDPGTGTT.

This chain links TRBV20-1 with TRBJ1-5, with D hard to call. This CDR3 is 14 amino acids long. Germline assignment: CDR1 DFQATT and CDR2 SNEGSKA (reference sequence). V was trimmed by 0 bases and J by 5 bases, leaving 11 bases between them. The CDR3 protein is CSARDQATYQPQHF. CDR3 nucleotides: TGCAGTGCTAGAGATCAGGCCACCTATCAGCCCCAGCATTTT.

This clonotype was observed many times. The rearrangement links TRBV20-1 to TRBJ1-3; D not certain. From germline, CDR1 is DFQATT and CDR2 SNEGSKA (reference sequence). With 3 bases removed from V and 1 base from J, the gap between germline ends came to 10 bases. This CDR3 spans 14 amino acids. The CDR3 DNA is TGCAGTGCTAGTTCGGCGTGGTCTGGAAACACCATATATTTT. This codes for CSASSAWSGNTIYF.

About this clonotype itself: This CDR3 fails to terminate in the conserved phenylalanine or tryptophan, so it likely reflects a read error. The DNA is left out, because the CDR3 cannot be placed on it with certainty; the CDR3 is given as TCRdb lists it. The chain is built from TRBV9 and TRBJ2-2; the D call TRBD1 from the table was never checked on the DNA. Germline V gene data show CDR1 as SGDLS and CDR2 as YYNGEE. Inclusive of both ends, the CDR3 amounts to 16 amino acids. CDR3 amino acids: CASSVVGVRDTGELLS.

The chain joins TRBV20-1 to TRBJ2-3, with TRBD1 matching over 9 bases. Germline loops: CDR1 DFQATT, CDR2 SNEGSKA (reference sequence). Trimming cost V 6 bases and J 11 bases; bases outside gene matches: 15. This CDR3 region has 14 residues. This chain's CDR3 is CSARTGESYNEQYF. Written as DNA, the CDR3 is TGCAGTGCGCGGACAGGGGAATCCTACAATGAGCAGTATTTT.

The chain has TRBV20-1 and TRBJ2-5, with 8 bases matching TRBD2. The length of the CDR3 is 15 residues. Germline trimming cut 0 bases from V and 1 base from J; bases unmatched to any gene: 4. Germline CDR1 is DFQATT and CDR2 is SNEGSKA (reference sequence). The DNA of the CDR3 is TGCAGTGCTAGAGATAGCGGGACCGCCCAAGAGACCCAGTACTTC. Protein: CSARDSGTAQETQYF.

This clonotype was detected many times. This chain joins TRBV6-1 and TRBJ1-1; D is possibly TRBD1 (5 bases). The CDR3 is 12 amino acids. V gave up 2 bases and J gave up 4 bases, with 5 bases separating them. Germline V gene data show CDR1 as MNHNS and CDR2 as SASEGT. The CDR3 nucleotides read TGTGCCAGCAGTGAACAGGGCACTGAAGCTTTCTTT. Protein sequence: CASSEQGTEAFF.

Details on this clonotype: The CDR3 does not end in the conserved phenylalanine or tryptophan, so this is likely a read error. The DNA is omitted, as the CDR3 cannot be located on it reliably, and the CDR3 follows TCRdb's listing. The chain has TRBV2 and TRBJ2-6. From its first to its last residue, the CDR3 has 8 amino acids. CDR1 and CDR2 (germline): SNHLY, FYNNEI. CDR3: CASSEVTS.

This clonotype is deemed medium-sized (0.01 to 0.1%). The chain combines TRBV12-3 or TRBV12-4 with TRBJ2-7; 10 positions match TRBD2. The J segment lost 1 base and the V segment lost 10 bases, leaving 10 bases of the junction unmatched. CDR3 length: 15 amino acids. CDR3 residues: CATRHSGGPSYEQYF. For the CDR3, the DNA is TGTGCCACCAGACATAGCGGGGGGCCTTCCTACGAGCAGTACTTC.